The 4 T cell receptor beta chains listed next were all sequenced from one sample in a study of blood T cell repertoires in COVID-19. The data were produced by immunoSEQ multiplex PCR, yet TCRdb's version contains in-frame clones alone and is incomplete. The table shows 250,000 to 300,000 clones, with around 90% occurring only once. Material: peripheral blood. These receptors all come from a woman between 45 and 60 years old who had recovered from COVID-19.

V gene TRBV5-4 combines with J gene TRBJ1-1; D is perhaps TRBD1 (5 bases). In germline, CDR1 is SGHNT, CDR2 YYREEE (reference sequence). V was trimmed by 4 bases and J by 2 bases, leaving 15 bases between them. This CDR3 contains 15 residues. As DNA, the CDR3 is TGTGCCAGCAGCCGACCGCAAGGGGATAACACTGAAGCTTTCTTT. Its protein product is CASSRPQGDNTEAFF. The entire variable domain, with the rest obtained from reference TRBV5-4 and TRBJ1-1, is as follows: ETGVTQSPTHLIKTRGQQVTLRCSSQSGHNTVSWYQQALGQGPQFIFQYYREEENGRGNFPPRFSGLQFPNYSSELNVNALELDDSALYLCASSRPQGDNTEAFFGQGTRLTVV.

The table lists this clone with a count of one. The V and J genes are TRBV7-9 and TRBJ2-1, with D unclear. From germline, CDR1 is SEHNR and CDR2 FQNEAQ (reference sequence). The ends were cut back, 5 bases at V and 4 bases at J, with 9 bases in the middle. The CDR3 runs to 13 residues. CDR3 bases: TGTGCCAGCAGCCTTATAAATTACAATGAGCAGTTCTTC. Its protein is CASSLINYNEQFF. Based on the CDR3 plus reference TRBV7-9 and TRBJ2-1, the full variable domain is DTGVSQNPRHKITKRGQNVTFRCDPISEHNRLYWYRQTLGQGPEFLTYFQNEAQLEKSRLLSDRFSAERPKGSFSTLEIQRTEQGDSAMYLCASSLINYNEQFFGPGTRLTVL.

In its sample, this clone was seen once. The rearrangement links TRBV6-5 to TRBJ2-1; 8 nucleotides align to TRBD1. CDR1 and CDR2 (germline): MNHEY, SVGAGI. With 4 bases clipped from V and 6 bases from J, the junction kept 8 bases outside the gene matches. CDR3 length: 15 residues. Here the CDR3 DNA reads TGTGCCAGCAGTTCCGATCGGACAGGGATCAATGAGCAGTTCTTC. Translation gives CASSSDRTGINEQFF.

In its sample, this clone was seen a few times. The V and J genes are TRBV27 and TRBJ2-1; D gene ambiguous. This CDR3 has 18 residues. Germline V gene data show CDR1 as MNHEY and CDR2 as SMNVEV (reference sequence). Trimming removed 6 bases from V and 4 bases from J, with 25 bases in between. The CDR3 region is CASRPKAPPGLSYNEQFF. In DNA form, the CDR3 reads TGTGCCAGCAGGCCAAAAGCCCCCCCCGGGTTGAGTTACAATGAGCAGTTCTTC.